This T cell receptor beta chain originates from a study of blood T cell repertoires in COVID-19. Original data processing: Amplification of reference gene primers provided the estimated nucleated cell counts. Clones were read by immunoSEQ multiplex PCR, and TCRdb kept only the in-frame ones, dropping some. The V and J calls and clone size were taken over from that table, and D and trimming were inferred from the DNA. Of tens of thousands of clones in the sample, over 75% are singletons; the top ten hold approximately 5%. The trim removed 4 bases at V and 12 bases at J, leaving 15 bases unmatched. The germline V gene encodes CDR1 SGHRS and CDR2 YFSETQ. The CDR3 is 14 amino acids.

J is TRBJ1-1 and V is TRBV5-1; TRBD1 aligns across 7 bases. The sequencing input was peripheral blood. This receptor was identified in a human donor in a cohort sampled during active COVID-19. CDR3 sequence: CASSPNYRGYASFF. The CDR3 DNA follows: TGCGCCAGCAGCCCAAATTACAGGGGTTATGCGTCTTTCTTT.